In this sample, the clone carrying this T cell receptor (beta chain) turned up once. Its cognate antigen is unknown. The assay was immunoSEQ multiplex PCR, and TCRdb's table has in-frame clones only and misses some. The sample has around 65,000 clones; 80% to 95% are singletons. V shed 0 bases and J shed 2 bases, with 9 bases lying between them. Germline V gene lookup returns CDR1 SGHVS and CDR2 FQNEAQ. This CDR3 has 15 amino acids. The data derive from a study of OX40 agonist ivuxolimab in advanced cancers. Study context: One hepatocellular carcinoma and a couple of cutaneous melanoma patients partially responded.

The sampling schedule covered blood at baseline, cycle 4 day 1, and cycle 7 day 1. Findings and caveats of the study: Expanded peripheral T-cell antigen specificity went undetermined. Compared with CD4+, CD8+ T cells on average had more expanded clones.

Sequenced material: CD4+ or CD8+ T cells sorted from blood, taken in a trial of the OX40 agonist ivuxolimab. The receptor was derived from an adult with an advanced solid tumor such as melanoma, head and neck, liver or kidney cancer. The chain couples TRBV7-8 to TRBJ2-3; D is perhaps TRBD1 (5 bases). CDR3 DNA sequence: TGTGCCAGCAGCTTAGCCGCCAGGGACACAGATACGCAGTATTTT. Translating it yields CASSLAARDTDTQYF.